Listed here are 16 T cell receptor beta chains from one sample, sequenced in a study of regulatory T cells in long-lasting Graves disease. Time point in this sample: persistent/refractory GD, antithyroid drugs over 5 years with positive TRAb. Preparation of the TCR library used RNA extracted from PBMCs. Arm-PCR with iRepertoire HTBI primers amplified the CDR3 regions for these TCR beta libraries. Using its own MiXCR run on the multiplex PCR reads, TCRdb lists one record per CDR3 protein. The data contain a few hundred thousand distinct CDR3 sequences, around a quarter of them singletons. This material consisted of peripheral blood mononuclear cells (PBMCs), taken when the disease was refractory, from a patient treated with antithyroid drugs. These receptors all come from a female donor with Graves disease.

The gene calls are TRBV18 and TRBJ2-7; 10 bases fit TRBD1. Germline CDR1 is KGHSH and CDR2 is LQKENI. Trimming removed 6 bases from V and 4 bases from J; junction bases left unmatched: 12. This CDR3 is 16 amino acids long. For the CDR3, the DNA is TGTGCCAGCTCCCCATGGGACAGGGGCTTCTTGTACGAGCAGTACTTC. This encodes CASSPWDRGFLYEQYF. The full variable domain, completed using reference TRBV18 and TRBJ2-7, is NAGVMQNPRHLVRRRGQEARLRCSPMKGHSHVYWYRQLPEEGLKFMVYLQKENIIDESGMPKERFSAEFPKEGPSILRIQQVVRGDSAAYFCASSPWDRGFLYEQYFGPGTRLTVT.

The table lists this clonotype with a few counts. A much larger clone is a single base away; this may be a read error. This rearrangement joins TRBV12-3 or TRBV12-4 to TRBJ1-4; D gene uncertain. The CDR3 spans 16 residues. DNA for the CDR3: TGTGCCGGCAGCTTCTCGCAGCCTCCAAAAAATGAAAAACTGTTTTTT. It specifies CAGSFSQPPKNEKLFF.

This clonotype has only a few counts. The chain links TRBV6-2 or TRBV6-3 to TRBJ2-3, with 9 bases fitting TRBD2. The CDR3 has 17 residues. With V trimmed by 2 bases and J by 5 bases, 11 bases remained unmatched. Germline lookup yields CDR1 MNHEY and CDR2 SVGEGT. The CDR3 bases are TGTGCCAGCAGTTACCGAGATAGACTAGCGGAGGAAGATACGCAGTATTTT. Translated: CASSYRDRLAEEDTQYF.

This chain uses TRBV20-1 with TRBJ1-5; maybe TRBD1 (5 bases). The CDR3 extends over 15 amino acids. Deletions cut 5 bases from V and 0 bases from J, with 14 bases between. CDR1 DFQATT and CDR2 SNEGSKA come from the germline V gene (reference sequence). This CDR3 reads CSAARGTTSNQPQHF. The CDR3 DNA sequence: TGCAGTGCTGCAAGGGGCACAACTAGCAATCAGCCCCAGCATTTT.

This clonotype was picked up many times. The chain is built from TRBV12-5 and TRBJ1-1; 11 bases match TRBD1. The CDR3 runs to 19 residues. V dropped 0 bases and J dropped 3; count of bases not matched to a gene: 12. From germline, CDR1 is LGHNT and CDR2 FRNRAP. The CDR3 region is CASGLVLGEGQGVDTEAFF. CDR3 DNA: TGTGCTAGTGGTTTGGTACTAGGTGAGGGACAGGGGGTGGACACTGAAGCTTTCTTT.

This sequence joins TRBV29-1 and TRBJ1-1; 8 bases are shared with TRBD1. The CDR3 loop spans 11 amino acids. Germline V gene sequence: CDR1 SQVTM, CDR2 ANQGSEA. The CDR3 coding sequence is TGCGCGGGACAGGAGGACACTGAAGCTTTCTTT. This encodes CAGQEDTEAFF.

The chain has TRBV5-1 and TRBJ1-2; D is unclear. V lost 0 bases and J lost 5, with 23 bases in between. The CDR3 is made up of 18 amino acids. Germline V lookup: CDR1 SGHRS, CDR2 YFSETQ. The CDR3 reads CASSLVAAPAVGSYGYTF. CDR3 in DNA: TGCGCCAGCAGCTTGGTGGCTGCGCCCGCCGTCGGGTCATATGGCTACACCTTC.

The chain couples TRBV7-9 to TRBJ1-5; no reliable D call. The CDR3 contains 14 residues. Trimming pared 0 bases from V and 5 bases from J, leaving 8 bases between. The germline gives CDR1 SEHNR, CDR2 FQNEAQ (reference sequence). The CDR3 loop reads CASSLADGHQPQHF. CDR3 nucleotides: TGTGCCAGCAGCTTAGCGGACGGTCATCAGCCCCAGCATTTT.

This clonotype was recorded at least ten times. This sequence joins TRBV30 and TRBJ1-5; D is uncertain. The germline gives CDR1 GTSNPN, CDR2 SVGIG (reference sequence). V shed 0 bases and J shed 4 bases, with 4 bases lying between them. The CDR3 spans 12 residues. The CDR3, as DNA: TGTGCCTGGAGTGTGAATAATCAGCCCCAGCATTTT. Encoded protein: CAWSVNNQPQHF.

This clonotype appeared many times. The genes are TRBV2 and TRBJ2-5, with 11 bases aligning to TRBD2. There are 15 residues in the CDR3. Trimming took 9 bases from V and 2 from J; bases not matched to a gene: 8. CDR1 and CDR2 from the germline V gene are SNHLY and FYNNEI. The chain's CDR3 is CARAGLAAGQETQYF. CDR3 coding DNA: TGTGCCAGAGCGGGACTAGCGGCCGGGCAAGAGACCCAGTACTTC.

In this sample, this clonotype turned up many times. J is TRBJ2-2 and V is TRBV28; D ambiguous. The CDR3 runs to 14 residues. Trimming removed 10 bases at V and 4 bases at J, with 16 bases between. Germline CDR1 MDHEN, CDR2 SYDVKM. CDR3 DNA sequence: TGTGCCATCCTCAACCCGGGTGTCACCGGGGAGCTGTTTTTT. This gives the protein CAILNPGVTGELFF.

In its sample, this clonotype was seen many times. V gene TRBV19 combines with J gene TRBJ2-7; TRBD1 matches at 9 bases. V was clipped by 6 bases and J by 2 bases; unmatched bases: 11. This CDR3 is 16 amino acids long. Germline V gene lookup returns CDR1 LNHDA and CDR2 SQIVND (reference sequence). The DNA of the CDR3 is TGTGCCAGTAGGCGGGAGCCGGGACAGGGCACCTACGAGCAGTACTTC. Amino acid sequence: CASRREPGQGTYEQYF.

CDR3 in amino acids: CASSVGGTHQETQYF. The CDR3 coding sequence is TGTGCCAGCAGCGTAGGCGGGACACATCAAGAGACCCAGTACTTC. V gene TRBV9 combines with J gene TRBJ2-5; D could derive from TRBD1 or TRBD2 (6 bases each). The germline V and J ends were trimmed by 0 bases and 2 bases, with 11 bases remaining between them. The CDR3 sequence is 15 residues long. Germline V CDR1 and CDR2: SGDLS, YYNGEE.

This clonotype appeared a few times. The genes are TRBV6-1 and TRBJ2-2; 7 bases match TRBD2. The CDR3 spans 16 residues. The V gene end was trimmed by 7 bases and the J gene end by 5 bases; junction bases not matched to a gene: 13. Germline V gene data show CDR1 as MNHNS and CDR2 as SASEGT. In DNA, the CDR3 is TGTGCCAGCAACCCCGCGGTCTGGCGGGAGACCGGGGAGCTGTTTTTT. Protein: CASNPAVWRETGELFF.

This sequence joins TRBV7-2 and TRBJ2-7, with 8 bases lining up with TRBD1. Per germline, CDR1 SGHTA and CDR2 FQGNSA. The junction had 7 bases not matched to a gene; V was cut back by 4 bases and J by 2 bases. The CDR3 spans 15 residues. CDR3 sequence reads: CASSSGQADPYEQYF. The CDR3 DNA sequence: TGTGCCAGCAGCTCGGGACAGGCAGATCCCTACGAGCAGTACTTC.

The table lists this clonotype with a few counts. The V and J genes are TRBV24-1 and TRBJ1-2, with 8 nucleotides matching TRBD1. J gave up 8 bases and V 4 bases, and 2 bases lay outside the gene matches. Per the germline V gene, CDR1 is KGHDR and CDR2 is SFDVKD. The CDR3 loop spans 12 amino acids. CDR3 in amino acids: CATSDRGQGYTF. Written as DNA, the CDR3 is TGTGCCACCAGTGACAGGGGGCAAGGCTACACCTTC.